Listed here is a single TCR beta chain. The clone's antigen remains unknown. One base away there is no much larger clone; base qualities are not given. Sequencing instrument: Illumina HiSeq 1500. TCRdb took the public reads, trimmed them with fastp at Q25, ran MiXCR for clone calling and kept in-frame beta chains. Entries that share a CDR3 protein sequence are merged under the most common genes and DNA. Across this sample there are fewer than 550,000 distinct CDR3 sequences, with about 26% seen only once. The ten largest account for less than 15% of the sample. The source of the sample is a study of T cell repertoires in cytomegalovirus infection (dated by TCRdb to the late 2010s). Broadly, across the study: Donor HLA type was relevant to the analysis, because carriage of CMV infection together with the matching HLA type was indicated by public TCR beta signatures. On the study overall, not on this receptor specifically: In both this cohort and an independent cohort of over 350 donors, the cumulative frequency of public TCR beta family members distinguished carriers of CMV infection plus the relevant HLA type. The ex vivo response was dominated by HLA-C-restricted CMV-specific TCR beta clonotypes, and the single most frequent clonotype in two of eight donors was supplied by these HLA-C-restricted clonotypes.

V is cut back by 2 bases and J by 7 bases, with 13 bases in the junction unmatched. The cysteine opens and the phenylalanine closes a CDR3 of 16 amino acids. The entry retains the CDR3 DNA only, 48 bases that are in frame from base 1. As encoded in the germline V gene, CDR1 is SGHTA while CDR2 is FQGNSA. The V and J genes are TRBV7-2 and TRBJ2-7; 8 junctional bases match TRBD1. This clonotype originated in a human donor in good health (CMV status not recorded). Some clones in this sample may be carry-over from other donors' samples. The sample comprised PBMCs. The DNA sequence is given as TGTGCCAGCAGCTTACAGGGACAGGACTATCGGGGGGAGCAGTACTTC. This gives the protein CASSLQGQDYRGEQYF. The entire variable domain, with the stretches around the CDR3 drawn from the reference TRBV7-2 and TRBJ2-7 proteins, is GAGVSQSPSNKVTEKGKDVELRCDPISGHTALYWYRQSLGQGLEFLIYFQGNSAPDKSGLPSDRFSAERTGGSVSTLTIQRTQQEDSAVYLCASSLQGQDYRGEQYFGPGTRLTVT.